The clone carrying this T cell receptor (beta chain) was recorded a few times. Its target is unknown. CDR1 is MNHNY, CDR2 SVGAGI, per germline (reference sequence). V was pared by 7 bases and J by 2 bases, with 7 bases of the junction left unmatched. This CDR3 has 14 amino acids. The data derive from a study of T cell repertoires in cytomegalovirus infection. As for the study in general: Indicated by public TCR beta signatures were CMV infection and matching HLA type.

In TCRdb, the reads were re-called with MiXCR into one record per CDR3 protein. The repertoire holds about 700,000 distinct CDR3 sequences, with around 32% as singletons. The gene calls are TRBV6-6 and TRBJ2-7, with 8 bases identical to TRBD2. The specimen comprised cultured PBMCs, sampled from culture after CMV antigen stimulation. The sequence came from a human donor in good health (CMV status not recorded). Some clones in this sample may be carry-over from other donors' samples. CDR3 coding DNA: TGTGCCAGCACCCCAGCGGGAGCCCCCTACGAGCAGTACTTC. This gives the protein CASTPAGAPYEQYF.